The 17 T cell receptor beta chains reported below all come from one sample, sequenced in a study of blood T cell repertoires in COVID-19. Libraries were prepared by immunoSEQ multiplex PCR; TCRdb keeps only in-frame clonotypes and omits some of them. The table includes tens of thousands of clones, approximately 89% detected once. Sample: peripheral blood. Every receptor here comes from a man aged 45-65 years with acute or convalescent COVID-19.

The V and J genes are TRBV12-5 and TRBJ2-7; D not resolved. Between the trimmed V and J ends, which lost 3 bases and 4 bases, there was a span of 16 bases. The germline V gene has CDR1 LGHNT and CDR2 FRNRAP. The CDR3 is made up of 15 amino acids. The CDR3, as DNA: TGTGCTAGTGGTTTATTTCTATGGGCCATTTACGAGCAGTACGTC. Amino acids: CASGLFLWAIYEQYV.

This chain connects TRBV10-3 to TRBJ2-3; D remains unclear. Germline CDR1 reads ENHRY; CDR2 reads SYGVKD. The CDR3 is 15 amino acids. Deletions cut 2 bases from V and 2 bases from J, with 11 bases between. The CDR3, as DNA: TGTGCCATCAGTGAGGATGCGCCAAACACAGATACGCAGTATTTT. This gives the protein CAISEDAPNTDTQYF.

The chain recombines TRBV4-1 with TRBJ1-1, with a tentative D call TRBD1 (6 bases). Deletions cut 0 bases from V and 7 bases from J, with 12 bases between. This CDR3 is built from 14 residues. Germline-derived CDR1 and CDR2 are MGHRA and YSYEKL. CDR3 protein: CASSQDRGAGEAFF. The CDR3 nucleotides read TGCGCCAGCAGCCAAGATCGGGGGGCCGGTGAAGCTTTCTTT.

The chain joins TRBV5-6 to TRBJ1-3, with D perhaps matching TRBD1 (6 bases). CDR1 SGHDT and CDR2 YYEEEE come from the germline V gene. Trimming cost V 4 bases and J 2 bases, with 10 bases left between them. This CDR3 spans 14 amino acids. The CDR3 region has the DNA TGTGCCAGCAGCCAGGGGATAACTGGAAACACCATATATTTT. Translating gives CASSQGITGNTIYF.

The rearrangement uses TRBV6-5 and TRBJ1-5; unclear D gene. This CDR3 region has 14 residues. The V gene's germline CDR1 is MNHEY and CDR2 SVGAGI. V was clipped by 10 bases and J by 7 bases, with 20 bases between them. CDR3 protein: CATKRTVEGQPQHF. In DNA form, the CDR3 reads TGTGCCACCAAACGGACGGTCGAGGGCCAGCCCCAGCATTTT.

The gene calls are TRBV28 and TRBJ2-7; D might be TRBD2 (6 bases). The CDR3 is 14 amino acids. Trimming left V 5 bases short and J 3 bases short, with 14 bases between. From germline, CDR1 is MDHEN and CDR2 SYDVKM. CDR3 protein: CASSGTGTLYEQYF. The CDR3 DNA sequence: TGTGCCAGCAGTGGAACCGGGACTCTCTACGAGCAGTACTTC.

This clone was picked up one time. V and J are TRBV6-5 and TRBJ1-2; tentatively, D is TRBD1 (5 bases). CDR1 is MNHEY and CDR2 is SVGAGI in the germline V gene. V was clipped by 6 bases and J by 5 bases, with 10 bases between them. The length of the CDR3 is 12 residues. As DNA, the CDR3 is TGTGCCAGCAGGCAGACAGCATATGGCTACACCTTC. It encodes CASRQTAYGYTF.

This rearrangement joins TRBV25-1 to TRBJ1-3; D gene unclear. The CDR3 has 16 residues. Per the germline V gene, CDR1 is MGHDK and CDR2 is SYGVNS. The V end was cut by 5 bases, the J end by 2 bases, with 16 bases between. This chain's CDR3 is CASSPHVGIAGNTIYF. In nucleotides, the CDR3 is TGTGCCAGCAGTCCCCATGTCGGGATCGCTGGAAACACCATATATTTT.

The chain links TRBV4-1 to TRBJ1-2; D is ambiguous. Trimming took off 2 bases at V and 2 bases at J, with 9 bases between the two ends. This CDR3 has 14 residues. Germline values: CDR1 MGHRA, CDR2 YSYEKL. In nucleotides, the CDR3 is TGCGCCAGCAGCCAACTGCCAGTCAACTATGGCTACACCTTC. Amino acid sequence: CASSQLPVNYGYTF.

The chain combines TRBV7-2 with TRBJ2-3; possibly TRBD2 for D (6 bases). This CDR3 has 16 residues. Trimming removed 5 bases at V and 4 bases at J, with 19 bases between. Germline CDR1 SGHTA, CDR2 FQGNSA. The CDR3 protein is CASSVHPGLGPDTQYF. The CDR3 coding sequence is TGTGCCAGCAGCGTACACCCGGGACTCGGGCCAGATACGCAGTATTTT.

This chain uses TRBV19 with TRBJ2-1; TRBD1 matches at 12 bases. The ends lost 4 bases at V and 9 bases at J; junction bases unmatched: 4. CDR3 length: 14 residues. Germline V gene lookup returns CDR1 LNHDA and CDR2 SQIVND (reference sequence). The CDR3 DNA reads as TGTGCCAGTAGTAGGGACAGGGGGCGAGGTGAGCAGTTCTTC. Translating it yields CASSRDRGRGEQFF. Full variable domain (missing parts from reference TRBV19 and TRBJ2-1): DGGITQSPKYLFRKEGQNVTLSCEQNLNHDAMYWYRQDPGQGLRLIYYSQIVNDFQKGDIAEGYSVSREKKESFPLTVTSAQKNPTAFYLCASSRDRGRGEQFFGPGTRLTVL.

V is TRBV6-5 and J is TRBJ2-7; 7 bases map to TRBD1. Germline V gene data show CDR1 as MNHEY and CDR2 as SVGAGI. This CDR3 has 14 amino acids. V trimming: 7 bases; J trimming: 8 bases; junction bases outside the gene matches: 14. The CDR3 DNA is TGTGCCAGCAACTTAGCGACAGGGTTCGACAAGCAGTACGTC. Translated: CASNLATGFDKQYV.

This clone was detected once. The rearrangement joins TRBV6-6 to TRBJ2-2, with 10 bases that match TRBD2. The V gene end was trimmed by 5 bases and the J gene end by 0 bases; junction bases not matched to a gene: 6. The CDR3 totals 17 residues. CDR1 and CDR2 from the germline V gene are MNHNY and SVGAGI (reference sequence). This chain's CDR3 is CASSQSSGGPNTGELFF. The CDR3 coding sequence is TGTGCCAGCAGTCAGTCTAGCGGGGGCCCGAACACCGGGGAGCTGTTTTTT.

CDR3 region: CASSLEGLAGSQYF. The CDR3 DNA sequence: TGTGCCAGCAGCTTAGAGGGACTAGCGGGGTCGCAGTACTTC. The rearrangement uses TRBV7-2 and TRBJ2-5, with 13 bases lining up with TRBD2. The CDR3 spans 14 residues. The germline CDR1 and CDR2 sequences are SGHTA and FQGNSA. V lost 1 base and J lost 11; bases outside the gene matches: 4.

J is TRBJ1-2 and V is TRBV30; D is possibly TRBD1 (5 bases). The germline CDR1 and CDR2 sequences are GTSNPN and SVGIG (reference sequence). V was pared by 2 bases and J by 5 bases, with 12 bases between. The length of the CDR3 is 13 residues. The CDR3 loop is CAWSLPGGYGYTF. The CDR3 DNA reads TGTGCCTGGAGTCTACCGGGGGGATATGGCTACACCTTC.

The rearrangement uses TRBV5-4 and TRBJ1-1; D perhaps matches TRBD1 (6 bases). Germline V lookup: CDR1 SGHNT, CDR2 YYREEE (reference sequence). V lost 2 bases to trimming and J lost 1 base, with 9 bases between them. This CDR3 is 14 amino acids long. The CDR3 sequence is CASSFSQGNTEAFF. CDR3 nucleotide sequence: TGTGCCAGCAGCTTCTCACAGGGGAACACTGAAGCTTTCTTT. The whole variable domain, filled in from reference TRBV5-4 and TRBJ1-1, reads ETGVTQSPTHLIKTRGQQVTLRCSSQSGHNTVSWYQQALGQGPQFIFQYYREEENGRGNFPPRFSGLQFPNYSSELNVNALELDDSALYLCASSFSQGNTEAFFGQGTRLTVV.

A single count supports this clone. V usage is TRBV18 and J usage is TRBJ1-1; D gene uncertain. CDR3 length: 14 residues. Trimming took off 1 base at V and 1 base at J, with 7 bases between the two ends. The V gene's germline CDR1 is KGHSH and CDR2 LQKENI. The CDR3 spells CASSPHPRNTEAFF. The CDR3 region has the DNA TGTGCCAGCTCACCACATCCTCGGAACACTGAAGCTTTCTTT.